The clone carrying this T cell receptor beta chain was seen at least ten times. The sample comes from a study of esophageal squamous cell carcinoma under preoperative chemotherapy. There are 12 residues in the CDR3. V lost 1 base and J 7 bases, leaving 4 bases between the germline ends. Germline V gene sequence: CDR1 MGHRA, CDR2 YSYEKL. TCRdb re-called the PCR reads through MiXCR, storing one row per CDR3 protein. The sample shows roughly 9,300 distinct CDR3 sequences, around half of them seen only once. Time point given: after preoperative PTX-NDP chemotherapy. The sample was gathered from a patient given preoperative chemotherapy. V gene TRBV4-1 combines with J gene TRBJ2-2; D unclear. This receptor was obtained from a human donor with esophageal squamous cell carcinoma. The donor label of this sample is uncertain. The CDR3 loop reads CASSQGGGELFF. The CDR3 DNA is TGCGCCAGCAGCCAAGGAGGCGGGGAGCTGTTTTTT.